Listed below are T cell receptor beta chains from one sample, sequenced in a study of cytomegalovirus exposure and HLA in healthy donors. Data came from immunoSEQ multiplex PCR; TCRdb stores just in-frame clones and leaves some out. This specimen shows roughly 34,000 clones; the ten leading clones hold approximately 4.5%. The source material was PBMCs. The receptor source for this set is a woman aged 40 to 50 in good health and CMV-seropositive. Each CDR3 is given with its conserved first and last residue. Each record gives: V gene, CDR3 protein.

>TRBV7-8
CASSSYRGAYNEQFF
>TRBV21-1
CASSKGGGRPSGQFF
>TRBV10-3
CAISESGGQTEAFF
>TRBV7-9
CASSVRSGRSDNEQFF
>TRBV5-1
CASSTRFSTDTQYF
>TRBV7-9
CASRLGNQPQHF
>TRBV19
CASSDSAISTDTQYF
>TRBV19
CASSIEAASGPYEQYF
>TRBV6-5
CASRRHSSTDTQYF
>TRBV4-1
CATSPGVAYEQYF
>TRBV25-1
CASSEPAGGNHEQYF
>TRBV30
CACLSGGQGSTQDTQYF